The 6 T cell receptor beta chains listed next were all sequenced from one sample in a study of vaccination effects on CD4 cells after COVID-19. Expansion with viral peptide pools was applied to antigen-specific CD4+ T cells by the ViraFEST assay prior to sequencing. Scientists isolated CD4+ T cells after a roughly 9-day culture period ended. The person had a PCR-confirmed SARS-CoV-2 infection during March to December 2020. Here immunoSEQ multiplex PCR was the method, and the copy in TCRdb shows in-frame clones only, minus some. This repertoire shows roughly 35,000 clones, around two thirds found once; its top ten account for over 15%. No cognate antigen is known for these TCRs. Sequencing was performed on CD4+ T cells from PBMCs cultured with HCoV-NL63 spike peptides, taken before COVID-19 vaccination. The receptors here all came from a human donor who had a prior SARS-CoV-2 infection.

The chain uses TRBV5-8 and TRBJ1-6; a possible D gene is TRBD1 (5 bases). With 4 bases removed from V and 4 bases from J, the gap between germline ends came to 12 bases. Germline CDR1 is SGHTS and CDR2 is YDEGEE. The CDR3 contains 15 residues. The CDR3 bases are TGTGCCAGCAGCCATAGACAGAATTATAATTCACCCCTCCACTTT. Protein sequence: CASSHRQNYNSPLHF. Based on the CDR3 plus reference TRBV5-8 and TRBJ1-6, the full variable domain is EAGVTQSPTHLIKTRGQQATLRCSPISGHTSVYWYQQALGLGLQFLLWYDEGEERNRGNFPPRFSGRQFPNYSSELNVNALELEDSALYLCASSHRQNYNSPLHFGNGTRLTVT.

This clone has a handful of counts. The chain links TRBV5-6 to TRBJ1-2, with D hard to call. Germline CDR1 and CDR2: SGHDT and YYEEEE. The CDR3 totals 13 residues. Trimming pared 2 bases from V and 4 bases from J, leaving 9 bases between. CDR3 sequence reads: CASSFFHSYGYTF. CDR3 bases: TGTGCCAGCAGCTTTTTTCACAGCTATGGCTACACCTTC.

This rearrangement joins TRBV5-1 to TRBJ2-3, with TRBD1 matching over 7 bases. CDR1 and CDR2 (germline): SGHRS, YFSETQ. J was trimmed by 6 bases and V by 0 bases; bases with no gene match: 7. This CDR3 is built from 15 residues. DNA of the CDR3: TGCGCCAGCAGCTTGGGTGTAGGGGGCGGTGATACGCAGTATTTT. It encodes CASSLGVGGGDTQYF.

The V call is TRBV5-6, the J call TRBJ2-1, with D tentatively TRBD2 (5 bases). The CDR3 spans 16 residues. Germline CDR1 SGHDT, CDR2 YYEEEE. Trimming pared 5 bases from V and 0 bases from J, leaving 15 bases between. CDR3 bases: TGTGCCAGCAGGTCCGGACTCTCCAGCTCCTACAATGAGCAGTTCTTC. Encoded protein: CASRSGLSSSYNEQFF.

V gene TRBV18 combines with J gene TRBJ1-1; D might be TRBD1 (5 bases). Looked up from germline, CDR1 is KGHSH and CDR2 is LQKENI. V was cut by 3 bases and J by 1 base, with 15 bases left in between. The CDR3 is made up of 16 amino acids. CDR3 region: CASSPRAVGGNTEAFF. Written as DNA, the CDR3 is TGTGCCAGCTCACCCCGAGCGGTTGGGGGGAACACTGAAGCTTTCTTT.

The sample holds a few counts of this clone. The V and J genes are TRBV5-1 and TRBJ1-1, with a possible D match to TRBD1 (6 bases). The CDR3 runs 17 residues. Trimming left V 4 bases short and J 1 base short, with 20 bases between. In germline, CDR1 is SGHRS, CDR2 YFSETQ. CDR3: CASSDHRGGRGNTEAFF. CDR3 DNA sequence: TGCGCCAGCAGCGACCACCGGGGGGGGCGAGGGAACACTGAAGCTTTCTTT.